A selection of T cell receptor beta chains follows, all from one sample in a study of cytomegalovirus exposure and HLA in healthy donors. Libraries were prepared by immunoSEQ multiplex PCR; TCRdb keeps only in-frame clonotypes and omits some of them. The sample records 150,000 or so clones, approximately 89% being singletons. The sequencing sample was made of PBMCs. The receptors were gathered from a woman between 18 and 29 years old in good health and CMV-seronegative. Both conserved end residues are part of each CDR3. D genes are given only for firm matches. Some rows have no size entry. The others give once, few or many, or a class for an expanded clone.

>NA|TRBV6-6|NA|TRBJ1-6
CASNRREGNSPLHF
TGTGCCAGCAATCGACGGGAAGGAAATTCACCCCTCCACTTT
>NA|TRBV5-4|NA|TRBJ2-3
CASSLFWEQPDTQYF
TGTGCCAGCAGCTTATTTTGGGAGCAGCCAGATACGCAGTATTTT
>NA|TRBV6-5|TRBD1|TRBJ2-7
CASSLDRGYEQYF
TGTGCCAGCAGTTTGGACAGGGGTTACGAGCAGTACTTC
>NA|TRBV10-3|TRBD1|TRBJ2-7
CAIKKGQGDVGEQYF
TGTGCCATCAAGAAGGGACAGGGAGATGTTGGCGAGCAGTACTTC
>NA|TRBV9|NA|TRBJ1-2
CASSVDMSREGRGYTF
TGTGCCAGCAGCGTAGACATGTCGCGGGAAGGAAGGGGCTACACCTTC
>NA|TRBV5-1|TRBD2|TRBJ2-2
CASRTSWGAGELFF
TGCGCCAGCAGGACTAGCTGGGGGGCCGGGGAGCTGTTTTTT
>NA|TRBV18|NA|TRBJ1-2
CASSSGQGSFGYTF
TGTGCCAGCTCCTCAGGGCAGGGATCATTCGGCTACACCTTC
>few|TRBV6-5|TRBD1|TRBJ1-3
CATGGYGTIYF
TGTGCCACAGGGGGATATGGCACCATATATTTT
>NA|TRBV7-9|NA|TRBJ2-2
CASSSSVGELFF
TGTGCCAGCAGCTCATCGGTCGGGGAGCTGTTTTTT
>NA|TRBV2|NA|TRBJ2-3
CASCPESTDTQYF
TGTGCCAGCTGCCCAGAAAGCACAGATACGCAGTATTTT
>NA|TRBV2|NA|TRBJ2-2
CASLFRLTGELFF
TGTGCCAGCTTATTCAGGTTGACCGGGGAGCTGTTTTTT
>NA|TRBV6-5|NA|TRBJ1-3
CASSYSQGLRNTIYF
TGTGCCAGCAGTTACTCGCAGGGGTTGAGGAACACCATATATTTT
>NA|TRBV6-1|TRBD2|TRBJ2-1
CASTRERGGYNEQFF
TGTGCCAGCACCCGAGAGCGGGGGGGTTACAATGAGCAGTTCTTC
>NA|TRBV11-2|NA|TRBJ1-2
CASSSRGGSFSLNYGYTF
TGTGCCAGCAGCTCCCGGGGGGGCTCGTTTTCCCTTAACTATGGCTACACCTTC
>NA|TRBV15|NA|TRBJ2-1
CATSRVDNNEQFF
TGTGCCACCAGCAGAGTAGACAATAATGAGCAGTTCTTC
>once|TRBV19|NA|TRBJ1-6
CATGNRGFDNSPLHF
TGTGCTACCGGGAACAGAGGATTTGATAATTCACCCCTCCACTTT
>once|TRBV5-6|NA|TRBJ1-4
CASSNKYRENEKLFF
TGTGCCAGCAGCAATAAATACAGGGAGAATGAAAAACTGTTTTTT
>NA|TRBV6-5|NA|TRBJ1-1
CASSYLRTVGTEAFF
TGTGCCAGCAGTTACCTTCGGACAGTCGGTACTGAAGCTTTCTTT
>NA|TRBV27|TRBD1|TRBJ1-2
CASKFPGQGYGYTF
TGTGCCAGCAAATTTCCGGGACAGGGGTATGGCTACACCTTC
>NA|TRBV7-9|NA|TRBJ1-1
CASSLGAGYEAFF
TGTGCCAGCAGCTTAGGCGCAGGCTATGAAGCTTTCTTT
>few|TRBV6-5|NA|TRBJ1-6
CASRDPRAAQRALHF
TGTGCCAGCAGGGACCCGCGGGCAGCGCAACGGGCCCTCCACTTT
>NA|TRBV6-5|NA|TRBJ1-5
CASSIDSQPQHF
TGTGCCAGCAGTATAGATTCTCAGCCCCAGCATTTT
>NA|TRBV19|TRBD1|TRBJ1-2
CASSILRGQGANGYTF
TGTGCCAGTAGTATCCTCCGGGGACAGGGGGCAAATGGCTACACCTTC
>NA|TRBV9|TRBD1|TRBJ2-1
CASSGKKNRDRSNNEQFF
TGTGCCAGCAGCGGGAAGAAAAACCGGGACAGAAGTAACAATGAGCAGTTCTTC
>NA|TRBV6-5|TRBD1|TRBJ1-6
CASSYSDRGDSPLHF
TGTGCCAGCAGTTACTCGGACAGGGGGGATTCACCCCTCCACTTT
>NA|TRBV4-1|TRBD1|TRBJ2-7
CASSQEHRGFGEQYF
TGCGCCAGCAGCCAAGAACACAGGGGATTTGGCGAGCAGTACTTC
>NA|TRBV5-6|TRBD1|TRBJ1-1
CASSLAGTVHGTEAFF
TGTGCCAGCAGCTTGGCCGGGACAGTCCATGGGACTGAAGCTTTCTTT
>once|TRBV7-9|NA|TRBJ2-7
CASGRMYEQYF
TGTGCCAGCGGCAGGATGTACGAGCAGTACTTC
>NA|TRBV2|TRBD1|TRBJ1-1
CASTRQGRNTEAFF
TGTGCCAGCACTAGACAGGGCCGGAACACTGAAGCTTTCTTT
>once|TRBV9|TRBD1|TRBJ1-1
CASSSRPGTGADTEAFF
TGTGCCAGCAGCTCCCGTCCCGGGACAGGGGCGGACACTGAAGCTTTCTTT
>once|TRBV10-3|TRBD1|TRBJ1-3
CAISEGDRAGNTIYF
TGTGCCATCAGTGAAGGGGACAGGGCTGGAAACACCATATATTTT
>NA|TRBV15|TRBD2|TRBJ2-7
CATSRVASGDPYEQYF
TGTGCCACCAGCAGAGTGGCTAGCGGGGACCCCTACGAGCAGTACTTC
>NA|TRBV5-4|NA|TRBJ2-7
CASSFWGPPYEQYF
TGTGCCAGCAGCTTTTGGGGCCCACCCTACGAGCAGTACTTC
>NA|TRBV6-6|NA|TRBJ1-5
CASSYSGRNQPQHF
TGTGCCAGCAGTTACTCGGGCAGAAATCAGCCCCAGCATTTT
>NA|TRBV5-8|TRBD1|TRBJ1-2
CASSRDRGYGYTF
TGTGCCAGCAGCCGGGACAGGGGCTATGGCTACACCTTC
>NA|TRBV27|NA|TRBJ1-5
CASSFEWSNQPQHF
TGTGCCAGCAGTTTTGAGTGGTCGAATCAGCCCCAGCATTTT
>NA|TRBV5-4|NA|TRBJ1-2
CASSSKTGANYGYTF
TGTGCCAGCAGCTCAAAGACAGGAGCTAACTATGGCTACACCTTC
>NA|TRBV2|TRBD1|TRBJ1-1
CASLDRGIGDTEAFF
TGTGCCAGCTTAGACAGGGGAATCGGGGACACTGAAGCTTTCTTT
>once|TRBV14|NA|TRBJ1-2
CASSQDISYGYTF
TGTGCCAGCAGCCAAGACATTAGCTATGGCTACACCTTC
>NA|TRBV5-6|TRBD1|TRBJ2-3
CASSWQGGLDTQYF
TGTGCCAGCAGCTGGCAAGGGGGCCTCGATACGCAGTATTTT
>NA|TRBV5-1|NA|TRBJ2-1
CASSLVSGSPNEQFF
TGCGCCAGCAGCTTGGTTTCGGGATCCCCCAATGAGCAGTTCTTC
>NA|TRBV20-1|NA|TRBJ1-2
CSATGSLGYTF
TGCAGTGCTACAGGGTCTCTTGGCTACACCTTC
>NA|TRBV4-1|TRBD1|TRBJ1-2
CASSQDPVDRGRGYTF
TGCGCCAGCAGCCAGGACCCCGTCGACAGGGGACGTGGCTACACCTTC
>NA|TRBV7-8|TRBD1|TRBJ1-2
CASSRGTDYGYTF
TGTGCCAGCAGCCGTGGGACAGACTATGGCTACACCTTC
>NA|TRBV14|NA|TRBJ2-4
CASSPGTLGKNIQYF
TGTGCCAGCAGCCCGGGGACTCTGGGGAAAAACATTCAGTACTTC
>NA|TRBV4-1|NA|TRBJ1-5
CASSPYTESNQPQHF
TGCGCCAGCAGCCCCTACACAGAAAGCAATCAGCCCCAGCATTTT
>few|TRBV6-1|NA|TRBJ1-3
CATQTSNTIYF
TGTGCCACCCAAACATCTAACACCATATATTTT
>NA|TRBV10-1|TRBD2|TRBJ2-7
CASSPRGASGNYEQYF
TGCGCCAGCAGTCCCCGTGGGGCTAGCGGCAACTACGAGCAGTACTTC